The clone carrying this T cell receptor beta chain was seen repeatedly, ten times or more. The sample is drawn from a study of T cells in Graves' hyperthyroidism and ophthalmopathy. As for the study in general: Blood from the periphery was taken at initial diagnosis, before any treatment.

V lost 3 bases and J 7 bases, leaving 13 bases between the germline ends. CDR3 size: 14 residues. Per germline, CDR1 MDHEN and CDR2 SYDVKM. Researchers took RNA transcripts and amplified the TCR beta CDR3 regions from them. A first-round RT-PCR of the TCR CDR3 used the HTBI primer set. A single record per CDR3 protein comes from TCRdb applying MiXCR to the multiplex PCR reads. The sample has about 350,000 distinct CDR3 sequences; approximately 13% are singletons. Sequenced: blood. This sequence joins TRBV28 and TRBJ1-5; D gene uncertain. This TCR derives from a woman between 40 and 50 years old with Graves' ophthalmopathy. The CDR3 loop is CASSLPSGFQPQHF. The CDR3 DNA sequence: TGTGCCAGCAGTTTGCCTTCGGGTTTCCAGCCCCAGCATTTT.